This T cell receptor beta chain was recovered during a study of blood T cells in healthy people across ages. Findings of the study overall: Unsorted PBMC material precluded a definitive naive versus antigen-experienced comparison. The long-lived group displayed more naive CD4+ cells, plus higher diversity, than the aged donors did. The diversity estimates, figures obtained from one million T cells, were considered underestimates.

A word on this clonotype: Antigen unknown.

Germline CDR1 DFQATT, CDR2 SNEGSKA (reference sequence). CDR3 length: 11 residues. With 6 bases clipped from V and 10 bases from J, the junction kept 7 bases outside the gene matches. PCR was performed a second time for 7 to 11 cycles using a sample-barcoded 5' primer and a J-beta primer mix. TCRdb re-derived calls from the 5' RACE reads in MiXCR, one entry per CDR3 protein. The sample yields about 1,400,000 distinct CDR3 sequences, almost 60% seen once. Sequencing was done on a sample of blood. The clonotype comes from a man aged 18 to 29 in good health. The J gene is TRBJ2-3, the V gene TRBV20-1; 7 nucleotides align to TRBD1. The CDR3 sequence is CSARTGRAQYF. The DNA for the CDR3 is TGCAGTGCAAGGACAGGACGGGCGCAGTATTTT.